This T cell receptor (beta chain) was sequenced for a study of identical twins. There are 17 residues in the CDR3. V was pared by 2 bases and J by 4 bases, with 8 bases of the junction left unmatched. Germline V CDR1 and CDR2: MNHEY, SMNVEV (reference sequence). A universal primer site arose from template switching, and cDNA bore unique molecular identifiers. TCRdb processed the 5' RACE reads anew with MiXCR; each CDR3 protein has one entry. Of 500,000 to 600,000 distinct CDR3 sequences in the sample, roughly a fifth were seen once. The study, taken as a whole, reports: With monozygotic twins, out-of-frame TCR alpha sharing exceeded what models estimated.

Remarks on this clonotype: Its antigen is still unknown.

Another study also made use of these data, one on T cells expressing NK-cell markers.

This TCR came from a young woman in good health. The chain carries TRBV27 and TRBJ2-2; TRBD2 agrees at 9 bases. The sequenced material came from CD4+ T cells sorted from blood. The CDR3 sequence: CASSLRLAGSSTGELFF. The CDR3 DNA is TGTGCCAGCAGTTTAAGGCTAGCGGGGTCAAGCACCGGGGAGCTGTTTTTT.